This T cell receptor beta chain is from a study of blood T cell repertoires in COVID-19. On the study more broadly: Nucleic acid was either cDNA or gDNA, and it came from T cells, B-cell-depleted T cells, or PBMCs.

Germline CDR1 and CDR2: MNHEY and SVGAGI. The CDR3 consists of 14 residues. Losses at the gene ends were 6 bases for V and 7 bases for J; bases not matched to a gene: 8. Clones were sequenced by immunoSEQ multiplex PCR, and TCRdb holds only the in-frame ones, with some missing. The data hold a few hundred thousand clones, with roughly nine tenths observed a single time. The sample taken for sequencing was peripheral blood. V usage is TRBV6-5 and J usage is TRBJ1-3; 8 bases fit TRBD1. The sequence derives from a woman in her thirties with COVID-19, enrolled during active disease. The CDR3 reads CASSQQGVGNTIYF. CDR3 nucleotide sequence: TGTGCCAGCAGCCAACAGGGGGTTGGGAACACCATATATTTT.